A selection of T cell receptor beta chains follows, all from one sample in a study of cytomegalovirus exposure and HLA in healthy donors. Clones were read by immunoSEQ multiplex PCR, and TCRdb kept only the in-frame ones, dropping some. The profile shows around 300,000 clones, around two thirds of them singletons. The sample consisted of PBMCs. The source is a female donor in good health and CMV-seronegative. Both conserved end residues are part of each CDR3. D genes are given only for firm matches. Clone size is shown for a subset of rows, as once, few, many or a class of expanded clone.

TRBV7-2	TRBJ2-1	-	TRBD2	CASTIYPREGQFF
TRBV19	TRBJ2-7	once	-	CASSIAGTSNAYEQYF
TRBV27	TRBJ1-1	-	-	CASSLLGDNTEAFF
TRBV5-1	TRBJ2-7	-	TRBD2	CASSLFGGRAIYEQYF
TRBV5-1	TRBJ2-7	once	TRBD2	CASSLEVAGATYEQYF
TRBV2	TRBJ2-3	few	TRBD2	CASIGRGGGSDTQYF
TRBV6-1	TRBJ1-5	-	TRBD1	CASTRDRWSNQPQHF
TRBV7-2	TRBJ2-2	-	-	CASSLVVMRNTGELFF
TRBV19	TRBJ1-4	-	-	CASSAGNPQSEKLFF
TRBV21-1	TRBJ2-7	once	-	CASSKCPGQLGYEQYF
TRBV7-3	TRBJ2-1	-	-	CASSLTASSYNEQFF
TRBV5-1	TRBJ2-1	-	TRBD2	CASSVTSGSSYNEQFF
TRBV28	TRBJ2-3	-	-	CASCSPGGTDTQYF
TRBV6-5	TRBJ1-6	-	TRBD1	CASSPGTGHNSPLHF
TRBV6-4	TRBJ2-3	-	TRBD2	CASSDAGGADTQYF
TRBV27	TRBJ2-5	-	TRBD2	CASRLAGEMAETQYF
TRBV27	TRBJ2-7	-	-	CASSFKEGPYEQYF
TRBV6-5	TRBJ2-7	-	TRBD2	CASSYSTSGTYEQYF
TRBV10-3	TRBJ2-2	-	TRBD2	CAISESSLAGDTGELFF
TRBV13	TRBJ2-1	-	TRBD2	CASSVNGAGAGEQFF
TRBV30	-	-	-	CAWSVSYEQYF
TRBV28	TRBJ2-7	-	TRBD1	CASSSMTGTYEQYF
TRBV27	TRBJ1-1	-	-	CASSLTRNTEAFF
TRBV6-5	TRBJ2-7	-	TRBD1	CASSYGGTGDEQYF
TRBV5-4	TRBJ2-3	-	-	CASSEGWSTDTQYF
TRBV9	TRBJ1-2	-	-	CASSEDRKLNGATF
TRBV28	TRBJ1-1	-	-	CASTLSGMNTEAFF
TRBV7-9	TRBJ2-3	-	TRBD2	CASSERSGRTDTQYF
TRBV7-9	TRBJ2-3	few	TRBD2	CASSLGLAGVGTKGLQYF
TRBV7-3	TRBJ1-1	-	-	CASSSDRNTEAFF
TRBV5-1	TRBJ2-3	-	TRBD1	CASTRDRGTDTQYF
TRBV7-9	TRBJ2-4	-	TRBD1	CASSSARTGGDIQYF
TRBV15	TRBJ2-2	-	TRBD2	CATSSNPGLAGGPSGELFF
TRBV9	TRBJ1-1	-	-	CASSVDDVGGLNTEAFF
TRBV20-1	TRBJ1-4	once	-	CSLNRGEKLFF
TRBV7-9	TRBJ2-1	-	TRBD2	CASSLTSGGSNEQFF
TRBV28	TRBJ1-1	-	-	CASTLPGDWAFF
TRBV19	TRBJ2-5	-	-	CASSTQANKKTQYF
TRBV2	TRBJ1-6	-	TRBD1	CASSAPRQGLGNNSPLHF
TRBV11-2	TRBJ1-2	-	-	CASSLDRTAYGYTF
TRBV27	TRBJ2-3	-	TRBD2	CASSSTSGRRTDTQYF
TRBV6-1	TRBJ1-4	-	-	CASSETGRGIRTNEKLFF
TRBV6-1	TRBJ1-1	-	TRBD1	CANSWDRGMNTEAFF
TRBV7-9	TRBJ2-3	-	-	CASSLQTDTQYF
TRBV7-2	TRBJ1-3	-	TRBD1	CASLPTGSGNTIYF
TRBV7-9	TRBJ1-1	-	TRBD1	CSSSFSLGTGKTEAFF
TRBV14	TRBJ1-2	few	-	CASSLLRGYGYTF
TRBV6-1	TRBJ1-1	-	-	CASSVWGDTEAFF
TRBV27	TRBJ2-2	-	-	CASSWAPTGELFF
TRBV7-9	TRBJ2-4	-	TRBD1	CASSPIPGQGMLAANIQYF
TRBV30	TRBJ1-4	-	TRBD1	CAWSSRRQGAGKLFF